What follows are 29 T cell receptor beta chains derived from one specimen sequenced in a study of blood T cell repertoires in COVID-19. Only in-frame clones appear in the TCRdb table, and some are missing; sequencing was by immunoSEQ multiplex PCR. In the table there are over 55,000 clones, around nine tenths of which are singletons. The source material was peripheral blood. These receptors were taken from a human donor with active COVID-19. The donor label of this sample is uncertain.

This rearrangement joins TRBV7-8 to TRBJ2-7; 10 bases are a match to TRBD2. The V segment lost 0 bases and the J segment 2 bases; nucleotides outside the gene matches: 7. This CDR3 comprises 17 residues. CDR1 SGHVS and CDR2 FQNEAQ come from the germline V gene. This chain's CDR3 is CASSLALAGVDAYEQYF. The CDR3 region has the DNA TGTGCCAGCAGCTTAGCCCTAGCGGGAGTTGATGCCTACGAGCAGTACTTC.

This chain links TRBV5-1 with TRBJ1-2, with TRBD1 matching over 8 bases. CDR1 is SGHRS, CDR2 YFSETQ, per germline. V lost 1 base, J lost 3 bases, and 5 bases stayed unmatched. The CDR3 has 15 amino acids. CDR3 DNA: TGCGCCAGCAGCTTGTTAGGACAGGGTGACTATGGCTACACCTTC. Translation gives CASSLLGQGDYGYTF. The full variable domain, rest sourced from reference TRBV5-1 and TRBJ1-2, is KAGVTQTPRYLIKTRGQQVTLSCSPISGHRSVSWYQQTPGQGLQFLFEYFSETQRNKGNFPGRFSGRQFSNSRSEMNVSTLELGDSALYLCASSLLGQGDYGYTFGSGTRLTVV.

A single count supports this clone. The chain combines TRBV7-8 with TRBJ2-1; the D gene is possibly TRBD2 (6 bases). CDR3 length: 15 residues. V lost 5 bases and J lost 6, with 17 bases in between. Germline lookup yields CDR1 SGHVS and CDR2 FQNEAQ. CDR3 nucleotides: TGTGCCAGCAGCCCGCGGGGACCCAGCGGCAATGAGCAGTTCTTC. Encoded protein: CASSPRGPSGNEQFF. Full variable domain (rest looked up from reference TRBV7-8 and TRBJ2-1): GAGVSQSPRYKVAKRGQDVALRCDPISGHVSLFWYQQALGQGPEFLTYFQNEAQLDKSGLPSDRFFAERPEGSVSTLKIQRTQQEDSAVYLCASSPRGPSGNEQFFGPGTRLTVL.

This clone appeared a single time. The chain carries TRBV23-1 and TRBJ1-1, with a tentative D call TRBD1 (6 bases). TRBV23-1 is an ORF, and what it does is uncertain. The V end was cut by 3 bases, the J end by 4 bases, with 12 bases between. The CDR3 extends over 14 amino acids. The CDR3 sequence: CASSHGQLSTEAFF. CDR3 coding DNA: TGCGCCAGCAGTCACGGACAGTTGTCCACTGAAGCTTTCTTT.

The chain links TRBV6-5 to TRBJ1-5, with TRBD1 matching 7 bases. Per germline, CDR1 MNHEY and CDR2 SVGAGI. The CDR3 contains 13 residues. J was trimmed by 9 bases and V by 5 bases; bases with no gene match: 7. CDR3 loop: CASSTGDMRPQHF. The CDR3 nucleotides are TGTGCCAGCAGTACAGGGGATATGAGGCCCCAGCATTTT.

The rearrangement links TRBV7-2 to TRBJ2-1; TRBD1 agrees at 8 bases. Unmatched junction bases numbered 7, after V lost 3 bases and J lost 9 bases. The germline V gene has CDR1 SGHTA and CDR2 FQGNSA. The CDR3 length is 14 residues. CDR3 region: CASSFQGQGGEQFF. The CDR3 DNA is TGTGCCAGCAGCTTCCAAGGACAGGGCGGTGAGCAGTTCTTC.

The V and J genes are TRBV5-5 and TRBJ1-4; D remains unclear. Germline-derived CDR1 and CDR2 are SGHKS and YYEKEE (reference sequence). The germline V and J ends were trimmed by 5 bases and 10 bases, with 18 bases remaining between them. The CDR3 consists of 14 residues. Written as DNA, the CDR3 is TGTGCCAGCAGAAGTAGCCAGACCGGTGGAAAACTGTTTTTT. It encodes CASRSSQTGGKLFF.

This clone showed up just once. The chain joins TRBV19 to TRBJ1-3; D unclear. Germline values: CDR1 LNHDA, CDR2 SQIVND (reference sequence). CDR3 length equals 13 residues. V dropped 3 bases and J dropped 0 bases, with 3 bases sitting between them. Here the CDR3 reads CASSISSGNTIYF. The CDR3 DNA follows: TGTGCCAGTAGTATCTCCTCTGGAAACACCATATATTTT.

The rearrangement joins TRBV21-1 to TRBJ2-7; the D call TRBD1 from the table was never checked on the DNA. TRBV21-1 is a listed pseudogene. The length of the CDR3 is 19 residues. The CDR3 DNA reads TGTGCCAGCAGCAAAGCGCTTGAGACAGGGTGCCGAAACTCCTACGAGCAGTACTTC. Its translation: CASSKALETGCRNSYEQYF.

The chain links TRBV19 to TRBJ1-1; a possible D gene is TRBD1 (6 bases). Trimming cost V 5 bases and J 1 base, with 11 bases left between them. CDR1 LNHDA and CDR2 SQIVND come from the germline V gene (reference sequence). The CDR3 loop spans 14 amino acids. CDR3 region: CASSFGQPNTEAFF. CDR3 bases: TGTGCCAGTAGTTTCGGACAGCCGAACACTGAAGCTTTCTTT.

The chain couples TRBV5-1 to TRBJ2-1, with TRBD1 identical over 8 bases. Germline V CDR1 and CDR2: SGHRS, YFSETQ. This CDR3 region has 15 residues. The junction had 1 base not matched to a gene; V was cut back by 2 bases and J by 0 bases. CDR3 nucleotide sequence: TGCGCCAGCAGCTTCAGGGGGCGCTCCTACAATGAGCAGTTCTTC. Its protein is CASSFRGRSYNEQFF.

The chain links TRBV7-8 to TRBJ2-7; 7 bases fit TRBD2. V lost 3 bases to trimming and J lost 4 bases; unmatched junction nucleotides: 3. The CDR3 totals 13 residues. Germline V gene data show CDR1 as SGHVS and CDR2 as FQNEAQ. CDR3 amino acids: CASSLVGGYEQYF. The CDR3 bases are TGTGCCAGCAGCTTGGTGGGAGGGTACGAGCAGTACTTC.

The genes are TRBV2 and TRBJ1-6; no clear D. Germline loops: CDR1 SNHLY, CDR2 FYNNEI. V dropped 8 bases and J dropped 7 bases, with 15 bases sitting between them. The CDR3 consists of 14 residues. For the CDR3, the DNA is TGTGCCAGCTCCCCGTCCCGGGAGAATTCACCCCTCCACTTT. Its translation: CASSPSRENSPLHF.

The V gene is TRBV28, the J gene TRBJ1-3, with D hard to call. Per the germline V gene, CDR1 is MDHEN and CDR2 is SYDVKM. The V and J ends lost 10 bases and 3 bases respectively, with 13 bases between them. The CDR3 loop spans 13 amino acids. The CDR3: CATIRGFGNTIYF. DNA of the CDR3: TGTGCCACCATACGGGGTTTTGGAAACACCATATATTTT.

The chain uses TRBV27 and TRBJ2-1; weak D call: TRBD2 (6 bases). Germline V gives CDR1 MNHEY, CDR2 SMNVEV (reference sequence). Trimming stripped 1 base from V and 6 bases from J, with 7 bases between. The CDR3 has 13 amino acids. The CDR3 protein is CASSLWRGNEQFF. The CDR3 nucleotides read TGTGCCAGCAGTTTATGGAGGGGCAATGAGCAGTTCTTC.

The chain uses TRBV5-4 and TRBJ2-2; 7 nucleotides agree with TRBD1. J gave up 1 base and V 2 bases, and 2 bases lay outside the gene matches. This CDR3 contains 15 residues. Per germline, CDR1 SGHNT and CDR2 YYREEE (reference sequence). The CDR3: CASSLGQENTGELFF. For the CDR3, the DNA is TGTGCCAGCAGCTTAGGACAGGAGAACACCGGGGAGCTGTTTTTT.

V usage is TRBV18 and J usage is TRBJ2-3; 11 positions match TRBD2. With V trimmed by 0 bases and J by 6 bases, 5 bases remained unmatched. The CDR3 consists of 16 residues. Germline assignment: CDR1 KGHSH and CDR2 LQKENI. CDR3 residues: CASSPPSGRDTDTQYF. The CDR3 DNA reads as TGTGCCAGCTCACCACCTAGCGGGAGGGATACGGATACGCAGTATTTT.

V gene TRBV13 combines with J gene TRBJ2-3; D is perhaps TRBD1 (5 bases). Trimming pared 5 bases from V and 1 base from J, leaving 10 bases between. The germline gives CDR1 PRHDT, CDR2 FYEKMQ (reference sequence). The CDR3 consists of 14 residues. This chain's CDR3 is CASSSLRGTDTQYF. The CDR3 DNA follows: TGTGCCAGCAGCAGCCTCAGGGGCACAGATACGCAGTATTTT.

The CDR3 nucleotides are TGCGCCAGCAGCCTCCAGACAGGTTATGGCTACACCTTC. This sequence encodes CASSLQTGYGYTF. The V gene is TRBV5-1, the J gene TRBJ1-2, with TRBD1 as a possible D gene (6 bases). Trimming took 4 bases from V and 5 from J, leaving 12 bases between them. The CDR3 has 13 amino acids. Germline values: CDR1 SGHRS, CDR2 YFSETQ.

This chain joins TRBV11-2 and TRBJ1-5; the D gene is possibly TRBD1 (5 bases). V was shortened by 6 bases and J by 7 bases, with 22 bases between the two germline ends. There are 16 residues in the CDR3. Germline V CDR1 and CDR2: SGHAT, FQNNGV. The CDR3 nucleotides read TGTGCCAGCAGGGCCGGGCGGGACGGAGGAATCCAGCCCCAGCATTTT. It encodes CASRAGRDGGIQPQHF.

The chain recombines TRBV11-3 with TRBJ1-1; D ambiguous. This CDR3 has 10 amino acids. Germline assignment: CDR1 SGHNT and CDR2 YENEEA. The germline V and J ends were trimmed by 4 bases and 8 bases, with 5 bases remaining between them. The CDR3 region is CASSSQEAFF. The CDR3 DNA sequence: TGTGCCAGCAGCTCGCAGGAAGCTTTCTTT. The full variable domain, rest sourced from reference TRBV11-3 and TRBJ1-1, is EAGVVQSPRYKIIEKKQPVAFWCNPISGHNTLYWYLQNLGQGPELLIRYENEEAVDDSQLPKDRFSAERLKGVDSTLKIQPAELGDSAVYLCASSSQEAFFGQGTRLTVV.

This rearrangement joins TRBV9 to TRBJ1-3; no definite D call. The germline V gene has CDR1 SGDLS and CDR2 YYNGEE. Deletions cut 4 bases from V and 1 base from J, with 12 bases between. CDR3 size: 15 residues. Here the CDR3 DNA reads TGTGCCAGCAGCTCCGGGTATTTTTCTGGAAACACCATATATTTT. Translation: CASSSGYFSGNTIYF.

This clone was picked up one time. The V gene is TRBV5-1, the J gene TRBJ2-7, with TRBD1 identical over 8 bases. The V gene end was trimmed by 2 bases and the J gene end by 6 bases; junction bases not matched to a gene: 1. CDR3 size: 12 residues. The germline CDR1 and CDR2 sequences are SGHRS and YFSETQ. This CDR3 reads CASSLTGGEQYF. CDR3 DNA sequence: TGCGCCAGCAGCTTAACAGGGGGCGAGCAGTACTTC.

The chain has TRBV5-1 and TRBJ2-2; D gene ambiguous. Trimming left V 0 bases short and J 6 bases short, with 9 bases between. Germline CDR1 reads SGHRS; CDR2 reads YFSETQ. The CDR3 covers 14 residues. The CDR3 DNA reads TGCGCCAGCAGCTTGGACTATTACCCCGGGGAGCTGTTTTTT. This gives the protein CASSLDYYPGELFF.

The V call is TRBV5-1, the J call TRBJ2-7; perhaps TRBD1 as D (6 bases). CDR1 SGHRS and CDR2 YFSETQ come from the germline V gene. This CDR3 is 22 amino acids long. Trimming left V 2 bases short and J 0 bases short, with 33 bases between. Here the CDR3 reads CASSFTQGYGISELFSSYEQYF. CDR3 nucleotide sequence: TGCGCCAGCAGCTTTACACAGGGATACGGTATCTCGGAACTTTTCAGCTCCTACGAGCAGTACTTC.

This chain joins TRBV4-1 and TRBJ2-1; possibly TRBD2 for D (6 bases). Trimming removed 1 base from V and 6 bases from J, with 22 bases in between. The CDR3 covers 18 residues. Germline V gene sequence: CDR1 MGHRA, CDR2 YSYEKL. This CDR3 reads CASSQVWPGSGPTNEQFF. CDR3 nucleotide sequence: TGCGCCAGCAGCCAAGTTTGGCCCGGTAGCGGCCCCACCAATGAGCAGTTCTTC.

V gene TRBV28 combines with J gene TRBJ2-7; D gene unclear. V gave up 5 bases and J gave up 3 bases, with 17 bases separating them. This CDR3 has 15 residues. Germline V CDR1 and CDR2: MDHEN, SYDVKM. CDR3 in DNA: TGTGCCAGCAGTCCATCCCCCGGTGGTGGCTACGAGCAGTACTTC. Translating gives CASSPSPGGGYEQYF.

This clone appeared a single time. The chain recombines TRBV19 with TRBJ2-1, with D possibly matching TRBD1 (5 bases). Germline V lookup: CDR1 LNHDA, CDR2 SQIVND (reference sequence). CDR3 length: 15 amino acids. Trimming removed 1 base from V and 6 bases from J, with 13 bases in between. This CDR3 reads CASSIVPGFPNEQFF. The CDR3, as DNA: TGTGCCAGTAGTATAGTACCAGGGTTTCCCAATGAGCAGTTCTTC.

The rearrangement links TRBV5-5 to TRBJ2-2; 10 bases align to TRBD1. The J segment lost 3 bases and the V segment lost 10 bases, leaving 12 bases of the junction unmatched. The CDR3 runs 16 residues. CDR1 is SGHKS and CDR2 is YYEKEE in the germline V gene (reference sequence). The chain's CDR3 is CAAKDLGTGDTGELFF. The CDR3 region has the DNA TGTGCCGCGAAAGACCTTGGGACAGGGGACACCGGGGAGCTGTTTTTT.